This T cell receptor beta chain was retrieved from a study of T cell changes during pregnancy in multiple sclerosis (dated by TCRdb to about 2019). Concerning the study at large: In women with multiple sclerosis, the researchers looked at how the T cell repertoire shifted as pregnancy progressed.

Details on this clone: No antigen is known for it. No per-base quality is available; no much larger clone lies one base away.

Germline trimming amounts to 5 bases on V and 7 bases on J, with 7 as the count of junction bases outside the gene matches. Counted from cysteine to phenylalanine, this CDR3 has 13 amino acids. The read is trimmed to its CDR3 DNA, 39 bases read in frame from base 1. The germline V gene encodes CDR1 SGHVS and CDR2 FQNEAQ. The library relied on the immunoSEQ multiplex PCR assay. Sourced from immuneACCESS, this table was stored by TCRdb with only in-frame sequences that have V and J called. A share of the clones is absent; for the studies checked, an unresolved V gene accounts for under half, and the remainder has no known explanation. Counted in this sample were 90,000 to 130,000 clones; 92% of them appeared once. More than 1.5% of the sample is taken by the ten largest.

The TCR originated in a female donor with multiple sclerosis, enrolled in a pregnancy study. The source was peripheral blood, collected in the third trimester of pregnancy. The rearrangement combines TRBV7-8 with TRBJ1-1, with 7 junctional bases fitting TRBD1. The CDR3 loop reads CASSPDRMNEAFF. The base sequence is TGTGCCAGCAGCCCGGACAGGATGAATGAAGCTTTCTTT.